The 32 T cell receptor beta chains reported below all come from one sample, sequenced in a study of T-cell reconstitution after alpha-beta-depleted transplantation in children. This sample's TCRbeta library carried unique molecular identifier barcodes. TCRdb reprocessed the PCR reads via MiXCR and lists one record per CDR3 protein. The table has a few hundred thousand distinct CDR3 sequences, 20% to 30% seen once; the top ten hold approximately 11%. The specimen was PBMCs, mostly from graft donor cells, collected 180 days after TCRalphabeta/CD19-depleted stem cell transplant. The origin of the receptors is a male patient younger than 18 who had a stem cell transplant for acute lymphoblastic leukemia, so the T cells may come from the graft donor.

This sequence joins TRBV7-6 and TRBJ2-3, with 9 bases identical to TRBD1. The germline CDR1 and CDR2 sequences are SGHVS and FNYEAQ. The CDR3 is made up of 15 amino acids. V trimming: 0 bases; J trimming: 3 bases; junction bases outside the gene matches: 1. The CDR3 DNA is TGTGCCAGCAGCTTAGCGGGGACAGGGACAGATACGCAGTATTTT. It is translated as CASSLAGTGTDTQYF.

This clonotype was counted between two and nine times. This chain links TRBV4-1 with TRBJ2-5, with 12 positions matching TRBD2. Germline assignment: CDR1 MGHRA and CDR2 YSYEKL. The V and J ends lost 3 bases and 6 bases, in that order; junction bases with no gene match: 5. This CDR3 spans 15 amino acids. CDR3 DNA sequence: TGCGCCAGCAGCCAGAGACTAGCGGGAGTAAAGACCCAGTACTTC. It yields the protein CASSQRLAGVKTQYF.

This clonotype has just a few counts. The genes are TRBV9 and TRBJ2-2; D possibly uses TRBD1 or TRBD2 (6 bases each). V was clipped by 0 bases and J by 0 bases, with 21 bases between them. The CDR3 has 20 amino acids. In germline, CDR1 is SGDLS, CDR2 YYNGEE. The CDR3 nucleotides are TGTGCCAGCAGCGTAGCTCAGGGGAGAGCGGGCCTACCGAACACCGGGGAGCTGTTTTTT. This encodes CASSVAQGRAGLPNTGELFF.

As concerns this clonotype: At one end the junction does not follow the germline gene, possibly because of a read error. The chain recombines TRBV20-1 with TRBJ2-2; D tentatively fits TRBD1 or TRBD2 (5 bases each). Germline loops: CDR1 DFQATT, CDR2 SNEGSKA (reference sequence). The CDR3 consists of 14 residues. The CDR3 bases are TGCAGTGCTAGAGTGAGGGAGTATGCCGGGGACCTGTTTTTT. It codes for CSARVREYAGDLFF.

Comment on this clonotype: Likely a read error: the CDR3 ends without its conserved phenylalanine or tryptophan. V usage is TRBV10-3 and J usage is TRBJ1-4, with D maybe TRBD1 (6 bases). V shed 4 bases and J shed 3 bases, with 12 bases lying between them. The CDR3 consists of 15 residues. In germline, CDR1 is ENHRY, CDR2 SYGVKD. The CDR3 bases are TGTGCCATCAGTGCCGTAGGGGGAGCTAATGAAAAACTGTTTTCT. This codes for CAISAVGGANEKLFS.

The rearrangement links TRBV7-8 to TRBJ2-3; no firm D call. Germline values: CDR1 SGHVS, CDR2 FQNEAQ. Trimming took off 4 bases at V and 7 bases at J, with 6 bases between the two ends. CDR3 length: 11 residues. CDR3 residues: CASSSENTQYF. The CDR3 DNA follows: TGTGCCAGCAGCTCCGAAAATACGCAGTATTTT.

This clonotype was detected a few times. The J gene is TRBJ2-1, the V gene TRBV4-1; maybe TRBD1 (5 bases). Trimming pared 0 bases from V and 8 bases from J, leaving 20 bases between. Germline assignment: CDR1 MGHRA and CDR2 YSYEKL. The CDR3 has 17 residues. CDR3 amino acids: CASSQEIGVASGDEQFF. The CDR3 bases are TGCGCCAGCAGCCAAGAAATAGGGGTGGCGTCTGGCGATGAGCAGTTCTTC.

This clonotype was picked up a small number of times. This chain uses TRBV7-9 with TRBJ2-7, with D tentatively TRBD1 (6 bases). Germline CDR1 and CDR2: SEHNR and FQNEAQ (reference sequence). Trimming stripped 0 bases from V and 1 base from J, with 13 bases between. The length of the CDR3 is 16 residues. CDR3: CASSLAKWGQSYEQYF. In nucleotides, the CDR3 is TGTGCCAGCAGCTTAGCGAAATGGGGGCAGTCCTACGAGCAGTACTTC.

This clonotype was counted only a few times. The genes are TRBV6-1 and TRBJ1-1; D perhaps matches TRBD1 (6 bases). Germline V gene data show CDR1 as MNHNS and CDR2 as SASEGT. Between the trimmed V and J ends, which lost 7 bases and 5 bases, there was a span of 8 bases. This CDR3 comprises 11 residues. The CDR3 sequence: CASNQGTEAFF. For the CDR3, the DNA is TGTGCCAGCAATCAGGGGACTGAAGCTTTCTTT.

This clonotype was counted at least ten times. The chain has TRBV7-3 and TRBJ2-3; D is ambiguous. In germline, CDR1 is SGHTA, CDR2 FQGTGA. The CDR3 consists of 13 residues. The V end was cut by 7 bases, the J end by 2 bases, with 10 bases between. The CDR3 DNA reads TGTGCCAGCACCAAGGGCCCCACAGATACGCAGTATTTT. Translated, it gives CASTKGPTDTQYF.

This sequence joins TRBV4-1 and TRBJ1-4, with D uncertain. The CDR3 is 15 residues long. The germline V gene encodes CDR1 MGHRA and CDR2 YSYEKL. Trimming left V 6 bases short and J 4 bases short, with 15 bases between. The CDR3 DNA sequence: TGCGCCAGCAGACTCCATTTTGCCGTTAATGAAAAACTGTTTTTT. Translated, it gives CASRLHFAVNEKLFF.

J is TRBJ2-7 and V is TRBV15, with D perhaps being TRBD1 or TRBD2 (5 bases each). The CDR3 is 15 residues long. The V and J ends lost 0 bases and 5 bases respectively, with 14 bases between them. The germline V gene encodes CDR1 LNHNV and CDR2 YYDKDF (reference sequence). CDR3 region: CATSREGVEGHEQYF. In nucleotides, the CDR3 is TGTGCCACCAGCAGAGAGGGGGTCGAGGGGCACGAGCAGTACTTC.

The chain employs TRBV19 and TRBJ2-5; the match to TRBD1 covers 9 bases. This CDR3 has 14 residues. Per germline, CDR1 LNHDA and CDR2 SQIVND (reference sequence). The junction had 8 bases not matched to a gene; V was cut back by 7 bases and J by 5 bases. The CDR3 DNA follows: TGTGCCAGTACCGATTCCGGGACAGGGGAGACCCAGTACTTC. Translated, it gives CASTDSGTGETQYF.

This clonotype has more than one count but fewer than ten. The genes are TRBV10-1 and TRBJ2-1; 13 positions agree with TRBD2. This CDR3 contains 13 residues. J gave up 9 bases and V 7 bases, and 3 bases lay outside the gene matches. Germline V gene lookup returns CDR1 WNHNN and CDR2 SYGVQD (reference sequence). This CDR3 is CASTRLAGGEQFF. CDR3 nucleotide sequence: TGCGCCAGCACCCGACTAGCGGGAGGTGAGCAGTTCTTC.

This chain uses TRBV7-8 with TRBJ1-1, with D unresolved. V gave up 3 bases and J gave up 6 bases, with 14 bases separating them. This CDR3 contains 14 residues. Germline loops: CDR1 SGHVS, CDR2 FQNEAQ. CDR3 nucleotide sequence: TGTGCCAGCAGCTTCGAGAAAGGGCTGGCTGAAGCTTTCTTT. Its protein product is CASSFEKGLAEAFF.

V and J are TRBV20-1 and TRBJ2-1, with D tentatively TRBD2 (6 bases). Looked up from germline, CDR1 is DFQATT and CDR2 is SNEGSKA (reference sequence). V was cut by 4 bases and J by 12 bases, with 22 bases left in between. The CDR3 spans 14 residues. CDR3 coding DNA: TGCAGTGCTACCCCGGGACGCGCGGGATGGGGGCAGTTCTTC. Protein product: CSATPGRAGWGQFF.

V gene TRBV7-3 combines with J gene TRBJ2-7; TRBD1 aligns across 10 bases. The CDR3 extends over 13 amino acids. V lost 5 bases to trimming and J lost 9 bases; unmatched junction nucleotides: 7. CDR1 is SGHTA, CDR2 FQGTGA, per germline. The CDR3 DNA follows: TGTGCCAGCAGCCAGGGACAGGGGTCTTGGCAGTACTTC. Its translation is CASSQGQGSWQYF. The full variable domain, its missing parts supplied by reference TRBV7-3 and TRBJ2-7, is GAGVSQTPSNKVTEKGKYVELRCDPISGHTALYWYRQSLGQGPEFLIYFQGTGAADDSGLPNDRFFAVRPEGSVSTLKIQRTERGDSAVYLCASSQGQGSWQYFGPGTRLTVT.

The chain couples TRBV12-5 to TRBJ1-5; 7 bases are shared with TRBD1. Germline V gene data show CDR1 as LGHNT and CDR2 as FRNRAP. This CDR3 is 19 amino acids long. Unmatched junction bases numbered 15, after V lost 0 bases and J lost 4 bases. The CDR3 DNA is TGTGCTAGTGGTTTGGTACTAGGGGGCGAAGGGAAAGGGAATCAGCCCCAGCATTTT. Encoded protein: CASGLVLGGEGKGNQPQHF.

The chain carries TRBV5-1 and TRBJ2-1; TRBD2 agrees at 8 bases. CDR3 length equals 20 residues. The germline V gene has CDR1 SGHRS and CDR2 YFSETQ. Trimming at V came to 0 bases and at J to 1 base, leaving 15 bases not matched to a gene. This CDR3 reads CASSLARGAASGSSYNEQFF. DNA for the CDR3: TGCGCCAGCAGCTTGGCACGGGGGGCCGCTAGCGGGTCTTCCTACAATGAGCAGTTCTTC. Supplemented by reference TRBV5-1 and TRBJ2-1, the full variable domain reads KAGVTQTPRYLIKTRGQQVTLSCSPISGHRSVSWYQQTPGQGLQFLFEYFSETQRNKGNFPGRFSGRQFSNSRSEMNVSTLELGDSALYLCASSLARGAASGSSYNEQFFGPGTRLTVL.

At least ten counts were recorded for this clonotype. The V gene is TRBV6-1, the J gene TRBJ2-1; possibly TRBD1 for D (6 bases). V shed 6 bases and J shed 1 base, with 13 bases lying between them. The germline V gene has CDR1 MNHNS and CDR2 SASEGT. This CDR3 contains 15 residues. The CDR3 region is CASRTGHLSYNEQFF. Here the CDR3 DNA reads TGTGCCAGCAGGACGGGACATTTATCCTACAATGAGCAGTTCTTC.

The genes are TRBV6-1 and TRBJ1-1; D is undetermined. Germline assignment: CDR1 MNHNS and CDR2 SASEGT. V lost 2 bases, J lost 2 bases, and 18 bases lay in between. The CDR3 is made up of 17 amino acids. The CDR3, as DNA: TGTGCCAGCAGTGAACCTTTGGTTCATCCTGGAAACACTGAAGCTTTCTTT. Encoded protein: CASSEPLVHPGNTEAFF.

CDR3 bases: TGTGCCAGCAGTTCCTTCTTGTTAGCGGCCCATACGGGAAACGAGCAGTACTTC. It specifies CASSSFLLAAHTGNEQYF. This sequence joins TRBV27 and TRBJ2-7, with D tentatively TRBD2 (6 bases). This CDR3 is 18 amino acids long. Germline CDR1 and CDR2: MNHEY and SMNVEV (reference sequence). The ends were cut back, 4 bases at V and 5 bases at J, with 27 bases in the middle.

This clonotype was seen a handful of times. The chain uses TRBV5-1 and TRBJ2-7; TRBD1 is a possible D gene (6 bases). The CDR3 sequence is 14 residues long. V lost 1 base and J lost 2, with 10 bases in between. The V gene's germline CDR1 is SGHRS and CDR2 YFSETQ. CDR3 sequence: CASSLSSGAYEQYF. The CDR3 nucleotides read TGCGCCAGCAGCTTGAGTTCAGGGGCCTACGAGCAGTACTTC.

There are a few counts of this clonotype. This chain connects TRBV25-1 to TRBJ2-4; 9 bases fit TRBD1. V lost 4 bases and J lost 9; bases outside the gene matches: 7. This CDR3 spans 14 amino acids. CDR1 is MGHDK and CDR2 is SYGVNS in the germline V gene. CDR3 in DNA: TGTGCCAGCAGTGGTTCACAGGGGGCGGGCATTCAGTACTTC. Residues: CASSGSQGAGIQYF.

In DNA, the CDR3 is TGCAGTGCTAGTAGCGGGAGCCGGACCGGGGAGCTGTTTTTT. This sequence encodes CSASSGSRTGELFF. This chain joins TRBV20-1 and TRBJ2-2, with 9 positions matching TRBD2. CDR1 and CDR2 from the germline V gene are DFQATT and SNEGSKA (reference sequence). Losses at the gene ends were 3 bases for V and 5 bases for J; bases not matched to a gene: 4. This CDR3 is 14 amino acids long.

The chain recombines TRBV19 with TRBJ2-1; D is unclear. The CDR3 consists of 16 residues. Germline V gene sequence: CDR1 LNHDA, CDR2 SQIVND (reference sequence). V lost 2 bases and J lost 0, with 11 bases in between. The CDR3 region has the DNA TGTGCCAGTAGTATACATGTCTCTAGCTCCTACAATGAGCAGTTCTTC. Translated: CASSIHVSSSYNEQFF. The variable domain in full, with the rest retrieved from reference TRBV19 and TRBJ2-1, is DGGITQSPKYLFRKEGQNVTLSCEQNLNHDAMYWYRQDPGQGLRLIYYSQIVNDFQKGDIAEGYSVSREKKESFPLTVTSAQKNPTAFYLCASSIHVSSSYNEQFFGPGTRLTVL.

This clonotype turned up a few times. This rearrangement joins TRBV28 to TRBJ1-1; D is unresolved. V dropped 2 bases and J dropped 1 base, with 8 bases sitting between them. Germline V gives CDR1 MDHEN, CDR2 SYDVKM. The CDR3 has 14 residues. The CDR3 DNA reads as TGTGCCAGCAGTTTAAGGAGGAAGAACACTGAAGCTTTCTTT. It codes for CASSLRRKNTEAFF.

This chain links TRBV19 with TRBJ1-4; tentative D call: TRBD1 (5 bases). CDR1 is LNHDA, CDR2 SQIVND, per germline (reference sequence). Trimming removed 8 bases from V and 3 bases from J, with 16 bases in between. The CDR3 extends over 15 amino acids. The CDR3 reads CASGLGALANEKLFF. Here the CDR3 DNA reads TGTGCCAGTGGCCTCGGGGCATTGGCTAATGAAAAACTGTTTTTT.

The CDR3 DNA follows: TGCAGTGTGTTTATGACAGTTTATGGCTACACCTTC. Its translation: CSVFMTVYGYTF. The chain links TRBV20-1 to TRBJ1-2; D perhaps matches TRBD1 (5 bases). Germline CDR1 DFQATT, CDR2 SNEGSKA (reference sequence). This CDR3 is built from 12 residues. V was trimmed by 7 bases and J by 5 bases, leaving 14 bases between them.

This clonotype has just a few counts. This rearrangement joins TRBV5-5 to TRBJ2-2, with D possibly being TRBD2 (7 bases). Trimming stripped 8 bases from V and 4 bases from J, with 15 bases between. This CDR3 spans 14 amino acids. Per germline, CDR1 SGHKS and CDR2 YYEKEE (reference sequence). CDR3: CASIRGGATGELFF. The DNA of the CDR3 is TGTGCCAGTATCCGAGGGGGGGCCACCGGGGAGCTGTTTTTT.

This clonotype appeared a few times. V gene TRBV20-1 combines with J gene TRBJ2-2; 8 bases line up with TRBD2. CDR1 and CDR2 (germline): DFQATT, SNEGSKA (reference sequence). J was trimmed by 6 bases and V by 2 bases; bases with no gene match: 8. This CDR3 has 15 residues. The CDR3 nucleotides are TGCAGTGCTAGAATCGAGCGGGAGCCCCCCGGGGAGCTGTTTTTT. Translation gives CSARIEREPPGELFF.

This chain connects TRBV2 to TRBJ2-5; 9 nucleotides match TRBD1. V lost 10 bases, J lost 0 bases, and 18 bases stayed unmatched. CDR1 SNHLY and CDR2 FYNNEI come from the germline V gene. The CDR3 has 18 residues. CDR3 residues: CAIRPTGTGLQYQETQYF. The CDR3 DNA sequence: TGTGCCATCAGACCAACCGGGACAGGGCTTCAGTACCAAGAGACCCAGTACTTC.